This entry lists 24 T cell receptor beta chains sequenced from one sample in a study of T cells in Graves' hyperthyroidism and ophthalmopathy. From RNA transcripts, TCR beta CDR3 regions were amplified. The HTBI primer set was used in a first-round RT-PCR of the TCR CDR3. TCRdb processed the multiplex PCR reads anew with MiXCR; each CDR3 protein has one entry. The sample records hundreds of thousands of distinct CDR3 sequences, 40% to 55% being singletons. The material sequenced was peripheral blood or thyroid tissue (not recorded which). The source of these receptors is a woman between 18 and 29 years old with Graves' hyperthyroidism.

The table lists this clonotype with many counts. The chain is built from TRBV29-1 and TRBJ2-5, with D uncertain. This CDR3 spans 11 amino acids. V was shortened by 3 bases and J by 7 bases, with 9 bases between the two germline ends. Germline V gene lookup returns CDR1 SQVTM and CDR2 ANQGSEA. Written as DNA, the CDR3 is TGCAGCGTTGACTACCGAGGGACCCAGTACTTC. Protein product: CSVDYRGTQYF.

This clonotype was counted a few times. The chain carries TRBV6-5 and TRBJ1-5; the D is unclear. Germline lookup yields CDR1 MNHEY and CDR2 SVGAGI. The V end was cut by 5 bases, the J end by 4 bases, with 3 bases between. CDR3 length: 11 amino acids. The CDR3 region has the DNA TGTGCCAGCAGTGAAAATCAGCCCCAGCATTTT. It encodes CASSENQPQHF.

The chain employs TRBV6-1 and TRBJ2-5; 12 positions match TRBD1. This CDR3 has 15 amino acids. J lost 4 bases, V lost 7 bases, and 7 bases had no gene match. Per germline, CDR1 MNHNS and CDR2 SASEGT. Here the CDR3 reads CASNLRDRGRETQYF. CDR3 sequence (DNA): TGTGCCAGCAATCTTCGGGACAGGGGGCGAGAGACCCAGTACTTC.

DNA for the CDR3: TGCGCCAGCAGTCCCGGAGGGGGGACAGGGGGCTACGAGCAGTACTTC. It translates to CASSPGGGTGGYEQYF. This chain connects TRBV5-1 to TRBJ2-7; 11 bases agree with TRBD1. This CDR3 comprises 16 residues. The V gene end was trimmed by 5 bases and the J gene end by 3 bases; junction bases not matched to a gene: 10. CDR1 and CDR2 (germline): SGHRS, YFSETQ.

Comment on this clonotype: At one boundary the junction diverges from the germline segment, which might be a read error. This chain links TRBV10-3 with TRBJ1-5; D remains ambiguous. This CDR3 comprises 15 residues. Germline CDR1 ENHRY, CDR2 SYGVKD. CDR3 in amino acids: CAISGTGRSDQPRHF. CDR3 in DNA: TGTGCCATCAGTGGAACGGGCAGATCGGATCAGCCCCGGCATTTT.

This clonotype was recorded at least ten times. Written as DNA, the CDR3 is TGCAGCGTTGGTGTTGGCTACACCTTC. Residues: CSVGVGYTF. V is TRBV29-1 and J is TRBJ1-2; no firm D call. Per the germline V gene, CDR1 is SQVTM and CDR2 is ANQGSEA. This CDR3 region has 9 residues. Trimming took 4 bases from V and 7 from J, leaving 4 bases between them.

The sample holds one count of this clonotype. CDR3 sequence: CSARDLGGVQETQYF. CDR3 nucleotides: TGCAGTGCTAGAGATCTGGGGGGGGTACAAGAGACCCAGTACTTC. This chain connects TRBV20-1 to TRBJ2-5; the match to TRBD2 covers 7 bases. CDR1 is DFQATT and CDR2 is SNEGSKA in the germline V gene (reference sequence). The V and J ends lost 0 bases and 2 bases, in that order; junction bases with no gene match: 6. This CDR3 is 15 amino acids long.

In its sample, this clonotype was seen once. This rearrangement joins TRBV10-3 to TRBJ1-2; D may be TRBD1 (5 bases). The ends were cut back, 5 bases at V and 5 bases at J, with 9 bases in the middle. Germline CDR1 and CDR2: ENHRY and SYGVKD. The CDR3 has 12 residues. The CDR3: CAISSTVYGYTF. CDR3 sequence (DNA): TGTGCCATCAGTTCGACAGTATATGGCTACACCTTC.

In nucleotides, the CDR3 is TGCAGCGCCTTGATTGGGGGGTTTATAACTAATGAAAAACTGTTTTTT. Its translation: CSALIGGFITNEKLFF. The V and J genes are TRBV29-1 and TRBJ1-4; D may be TRBD1 (5 bases). This CDR3 is built from 16 residues. Germline CDR1 is SQVTM and CDR2 is ANQGSEA. The V gene lost 7 bases and the J gene lost 1 base, with 19 bases spanning the gap. Full variable domain (outside the CDR3, taken from reference TRBV29-1 and TRBJ1-4): SAVISQKPSRDICQRGTSLTIQCQVDSQVTMMFWYRQQPGQSLTLIATANQGSEATYESGFVIDKFPISRPNLTFSTLTVSNMSPEDSSIYLCSALIGGFITNEKLFFGSGTQLSVL.

In its sample, this clonotype was seen a few times. The chain has TRBV28 and TRBJ2-7, with TRBD2 matching 7 bases. The CDR3 extends over 14 amino acids. In germline, CDR1 is MDHEN, CDR2 SYDVKM. V dropped 5 bases and J dropped 2; count of bases not matched to a gene: 6. Here the CDR3 DNA reads TGTGCCAGCAGTCCGGAACTAGCGACCTACGAGCAGTACTTC. Translated, it gives CASSPELATYEQYF. The full variable domain, with the rest looked up from reference TRBV28 and TRBJ2-7, is DVKVTQSSRYLVKRTGEKVFLECVQDMDHENMFWYRQDPGLGLRLIYFSYDVKMKEKGDIPEGYSVSREKKERFSLILESASTNQTSMYLCASSPELATYEQYFGPGTRLTVT.

In this sample, this clonotype turned up a few times. This rearrangement joins TRBV7-8 to TRBJ2-7, with TRBD1 matching 9 bases. The CDR3 has 14 amino acids. The germline gives CDR1 SGHVS, CDR2 FQNEAQ. V gave up 6 bases and J gave up 2 bases; unmatched junction bases: 5. The DNA of the CDR3 is TGTGCCAGCAGACCCCGGGACAGGGCCTACGAGCAGTACTTC. Translating it yields CASRPRDRAYEQYF.

A remark on this clonotype: A much more abundant neighbour one base away suggests this may be a read error. V and J are TRBV2 and TRBJ2-7; possibly TRBD2 for D (6 bases). The germline CDR1 and CDR2 sequences are SNHLY and FYNNEI. CDR3 length equals 12 residues. The V and J ends lost 8 bases and 6 bases respectively, with 14 bases between them. In DNA form, the CDR3 reads TGTGCCAGCTGCGGGAACAGCTGCGAGCAGTACTTC. Translating gives CASCGNSCEQYF.

The chain uses TRBV24-1 and TRBJ2-3; tentatively, D is TRBD2 (6 bases). The germline V and J ends were trimmed by 1 base and 1 base, with 11 bases remaining between them. The CDR3 length is 16 residues. Germline loops: CDR1 KGHDR, CDR2 SFDVKD. The CDR3 nucleotides read TGTGCCACCAGTGATTTCACTAGCAGGGGCACAGATACGCAGTATTTT. Its protein is CATSDFTSRGTDTQYF.

The rearrangement links TRBV29-1 to TRBJ1-2, with TRBD1 matching 9 bases. V dropped 7 bases and J dropped 4; count of bases not matched to a gene: 10. The CDR3 extends over 14 amino acids. Per germline, CDR1 SQVTM and CDR2 ANQGSEA. The CDR3 DNA is TGCAGCGACCCACCCGAGACAGGGGGCTATGGCTACACCTTC. Translated: CSDPPETGGYGYTF.

V gene TRBV6-5 combines with J gene TRBJ1-1; 11 bases map to TRBD1. From germline, CDR1 is MNHEY and CDR2 SVGAGI. The CDR3 sequence is 14 residues long. V lost 2 bases, J lost 4 bases, and 0 bases stayed unmatched. CDR3 bases: TGTGCCAGCAGTTACGGGACAGGGGGCACTGAAGCTTTCTTT. Encoded protein: CASSYGTGGTEAFF.

Points on this clonotype: Just one base apart from a much larger clone, this may be a read error. This chain joins TRBV2 and TRBJ1-5; no reliable D call. This CDR3 spans 14 amino acids. Trimming removed 1 base from V and 4 bases from J, with 8 bases in between. CDR1 and CDR2 from the germline V gene are SNHLY and FYNNEI. CDR3 sequence reads: CASSEVWSNQPQHF. CDR3 nucleotides: TGTGCCAGCAGTGAAGTTTGGAGTAATCAGCCCCAGCATTTT. Full variable domain (missing parts from reference TRBV2 and TRBJ1-5): EPEVTQTPSHQVTQMGQEVILRCVPISNHLYFYWYRQILGQKVEFLVSFYNNEISEKSEIFDDQFSVERPDGSNFTLKIRSTKLEDSAMYFCASSEVWSNQPQHFGDGTRLSIL.

A few counts support this clonotype. The chain is built from TRBV25-1 and TRBJ2-6; D possibly corresponds to TRBD2 (5 bases). The CDR3 runs to 15 residues. V was trimmed by 8 bases and J by 0 bases, leaving 11 bases between them. Germline assignment: CDR1 MGHDK and CDR2 SYGVNS. CDR3 amino acids: CASLEGSSGANVLTF. In DNA, the CDR3 is TGTGCCAGCTTAGAGGGAAGCTCTGGGGCCAACGTCCTGACTTTC.

This clonotype was detected only a few times. Germline is not matched at one junction end, which may reflect a read error. This rearrangement joins TRBV9 to TRBJ1-5, with 9 nucleotides matching TRBD1. This CDR3 contains 15 residues. CDR1 SGDLS and CDR2 YYNGEE come from the germline V gene. Here the CDR3 reads CASSVGQGGNHPQHF. The CDR3 DNA follows: TGTGCCAGCAGCGTAGGACAGGGGGGGAATCACCCCCAGCATTTT.

J is TRBJ1-5 and V is TRBV20-1; D not certain. V was pared by 4 bases and J by 11 bases, with 12 bases between. Germline assignment: CDR1 DFQATT and CDR2 SNEGSKA (reference sequence). The CDR3 is 11 amino acids. The CDR3 spells CSATAQETQHF. For the CDR3, the DNA is TGCAGTGCTACAGCCCAAGAGACCCAGCATTTT.

The rearrangement uses TRBV4-1 and TRBJ1-2, with no clear D. Trimming removed 0 bases at V and 0 bases at J, with 8 bases between. CDR1 and CDR2 (germline): MGHRA, YSYEKL. The CDR3 totals 15 residues. Here the CDR3 DNA reads TGCGCCAGCAGCCAAGATGAGGGAGCTAACTATGGCTACACCTTC. This encodes CASSQDEGANYGYTF.

The chain recombines TRBV7-6 with TRBJ1-2, with TRBD1 as a possible D gene (6 bases). The CDR3 totals 14 residues. Germline V CDR1 and CDR2: SGHVS, FNYEAQ. The ends were cut back, 5 bases at V and 4 bases at J, with 14 bases in the middle. This chain's CDR3 is CASSRGDGGYGYTF. The CDR3 DNA reads as TGTGCCAGCAGCAGGGGGGACGGTGGCTATGGCTACACCTTC. Supplemented by reference TRBV7-6 and TRBJ1-2, the full variable domain reads GAGVSQSPRYKVTKRGQDVALRCDPISGHVSLYWYRQALGQGPEFLTYFNYEAQQDKSGLPNDRFSAERPEGSISTLTIQRTEQRDSAMYRCASSRGDGGYGYTFGSGTRLTVV.

This clonotype was counted a few times. This chain links TRBV5-1 with TRBJ1-4, with no clear D. The CDR3 totals 13 residues. The V gene's germline CDR1 is SGHRS and CDR2 YFSETQ. V lost 2 bases to trimming and J lost 5 bases, with 7 bases between them. Written as DNA, the CDR3 is TGCGCCAGCAGCTTCACGGAAAATGAAAAACTGTTTTTT. This gives the protein CASSFTENEKLFF.

This clonotype was detected a few times. The rearrangement uses TRBV20-1 and TRBJ2-7; 7 nucleotides match TRBD1. The junction had 14 bases not matched to a gene; V was cut back by 0 bases and J by 3 bases. This CDR3 contains 17 residues. The germline V gene encodes CDR1 DFQATT and CDR2 SNEGSKA (reference sequence). CDR3 sequence: CSARDAPQRQGLYEQYF. As DNA, the CDR3 is TGCAGTGCTAGAGATGCACCTCAACGACAGGGTCTCTACGAGCAGTACTTC.

This chain connects TRBV24-1 to TRBJ2-7, with TRBD1 identical over 7 bases. CDR1 KGHDR and CDR2 SFDVKD come from the germline V gene. J gave up 3 bases and V 2 bases, and 6 bases lay outside the gene matches. This CDR3 spans 15 amino acids. The CDR3 is CATSDSQGVGYEQYF. Here the CDR3 DNA reads TGTGCCACCAGTGATTCCCAGGGGGTTGGCTACGAGCAGTACTTC.